The entry below gives a single T cell receptor (beta chain) sequence along with its context. TCRdb ran MiXCR on the RT-PCR reads and lists one entry per CDR3 protein. This sample has tens of thousands of distinct CDR3 sequences, with more than 25% found just once. This sample was taken from a study of patients and donors after allogeneic stem cell transplantation. The CDR3 contains 12 residues. V was pared by 6 bases and J by 5 bases, with 10 bases between. Germline loops: CDR1 DFQATT, CDR2 SNEGSKA (reference sequence). The chain is built from TRBV20-1 and TRBJ1-4; D call uncertain. Input material: blood, either unsorted or a sorted T cell fraction (not recorded which). The sequence derives from a human donor who was either an allogeneic HSCT recipient or a stem cell or donor lymphocyte infusion donor (not recorded which). It is not recorded whose cells these are; they may come from a transplant donor. This CDR3 reads CSARTPNEKLFF. In nucleotides, the CDR3 is TGCAGTGCCAGAACCCCAAATGAAAAACTGTTTTTT.